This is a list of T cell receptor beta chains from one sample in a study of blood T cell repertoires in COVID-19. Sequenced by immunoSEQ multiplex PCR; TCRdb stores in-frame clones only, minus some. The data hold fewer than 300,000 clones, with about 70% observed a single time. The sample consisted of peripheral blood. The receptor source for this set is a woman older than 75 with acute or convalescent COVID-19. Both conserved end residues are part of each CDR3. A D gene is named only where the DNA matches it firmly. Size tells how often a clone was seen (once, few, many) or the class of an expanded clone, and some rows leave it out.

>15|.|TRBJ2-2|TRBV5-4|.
CASSFGRGYTGELFF
TGTGCCAGCAGCTTTGGCAGGGGTTACACCGGGGAGCTGTTTTTT
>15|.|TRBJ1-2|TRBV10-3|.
CAISEHGRGNYGYTF
TGTGCCATCAGTGAACATGGGAGGGGCAACTATGGCTACACCTTC
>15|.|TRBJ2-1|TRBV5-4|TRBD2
CASSLAGVSYNEQFF
TGTGCCAGCAGTTTAGCGGGAGTCTCCTACAATGAGCAGTTCTTC
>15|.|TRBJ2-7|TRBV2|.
CASSEFPSAAYEQYF
TGTGCCAGCAGTGAATTTCCGTCTGCGGCCTACGAGCAGTACTTC
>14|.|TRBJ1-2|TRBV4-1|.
CASSQEIQDYGYTF
TGCGCCAGCAGCCAAGAGATACAAGACTATGGCTACACCTTC
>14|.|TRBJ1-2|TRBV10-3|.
CAISQGMQGYGYTF
TGTGCCATCAGTCAGGGCATGCAGGGGTATGGCTACACCTTC
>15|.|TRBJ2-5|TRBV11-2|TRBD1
CASSRGQSYQETQYF
TGTGCCAGCAGCCGGGGACAGTCCTACCAAGAGACCCAGTACTTC
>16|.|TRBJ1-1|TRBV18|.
CASSLYGGEMNTEAFF
TGTGCCAGCTCATTGTATGGTGGGGAGATGAACACTGAAGCTTTCTTT
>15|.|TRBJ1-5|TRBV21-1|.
CASSNRAGRDQPQHF
TGTGCCAGCAGCAATCGGGCAGGGCGAGATCAGCCCCAGCATTTT
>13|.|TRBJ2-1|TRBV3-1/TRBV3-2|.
CASSRTGNNEQFF
TGTGCCAGCAGCCGAACAGGTAACAATGAGCAGTTCTTC
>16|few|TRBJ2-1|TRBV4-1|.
CASSQVLQGSYNEQFF
TGCGCCAGCAGCCAAGTCCTACAGGGTTCCTACAATGAGCAGTTCTTC
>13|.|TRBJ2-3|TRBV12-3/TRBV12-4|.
CASSRRGGYTQYF
TGTGCCAGCAGTAGGAGGGGGGGCTATACGCAGTATTTT
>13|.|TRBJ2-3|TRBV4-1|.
CASSPLATDTQYF
TGCGCCAGCAGCCCGCTAGCGACAGATACGCAGTATTTT
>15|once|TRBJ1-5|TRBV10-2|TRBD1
CASSPQGPSNQPQHF
TGCGCCAGCAGTCCACAGGGGCCTTCCAATCAGCCCCAGCATTTT
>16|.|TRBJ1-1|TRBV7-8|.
CASSVLNAGMNTEAFF
TGTGCCAGCAGCGTACTCAACGCAGGGATGAACACTGAAGCTTTCTTT
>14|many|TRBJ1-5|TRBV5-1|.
CASSLDSRNQPQHF
TGCGCCAGCAGCTTGGACAGTCGCAATCAGCCCCAGCATTTT
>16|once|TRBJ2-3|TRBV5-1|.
CASSSGGSGGTDTQYF
TGCGCCAGCAGCTCTGGGGGTAGCGGAGGCACAGATACGCAGTATTTT
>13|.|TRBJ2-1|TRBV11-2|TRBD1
CASSFSDRFEQFF
TGTGCCAGCAGCTTCTCGGACAGGTTTGAGCAGTTCTTC
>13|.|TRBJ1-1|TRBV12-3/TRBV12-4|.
CASSLGEGTEAFF
TGTGCCAGCAGTTTGGGGGAGGGGACTGAAGCTTTCTTT
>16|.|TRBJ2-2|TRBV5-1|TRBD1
CASSARGLSSTGELFF
TGCGCCAGCAGCGCCAGGGGGCTATCAAGCACCGGGGAGCTGTTTTTT
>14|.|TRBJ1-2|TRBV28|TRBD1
CASRQGGAGYGYTF
TGTGCCAGCAGACAGGGGGGGGCTGGCTATGGCTACACCTTC
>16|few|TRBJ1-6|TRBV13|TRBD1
CASSSRQGRDNSPLHF
TGTGCCAGCAGCTCTCGACAGGGAAGGGATAATTCACCCCTCCACTTT